A single sample is the source of the 3 T cell receptor beta chains below, sequenced in a study of control samples from healthy donors and cancer patients. The data were produced by immunoSEQ multiplex PCR, yet TCRdb's version contains in-frame clones alone and is incomplete. The sample shows 75,000 to 90,000 clones, over 75% of them seen only once. The material sequenced was blood. These TCRs come from a man aged 50-60 years in good health.

The chain carries TRBV7-8 and TRBJ1-5; 9 bases align to TRBD1. From germline, CDR1 is SGHVS and CDR2 FQNEAQ. The CDR3 extends over 15 amino acids. Trimming removed 4 bases from V and 4 bases from J; junction bases left unmatched: 5. The CDR3, as DNA: TGTGCCAGCAGCTCCAACAGGGGGCGGAATCAGCCCCAGCATTTT. Translating it yields CASSSNRGRNQPQHF.

The genes are TRBV19 and TRBJ1-1; no firm D call. The germline V gene encodes CDR1 LNHDA and CDR2 SQIVND (reference sequence). Trimming cost V 6 bases and J 6 bases, with 29 bases left between them. This CDR3 has 18 amino acids. In nucleotides, the CDR3 is TGTGCCAGTAGAGGGTCGAACGTATTAGTGGGGTATTACGCTGAAGCTTTCTTT. The encoded protein is CASRGSNVLVGYYAEAFF.

The CDR3 coding sequence is TGTGCCAGCAGACAACAGGGTCGTCTCTCACCCCTCCACTTT. Its protein is CASRQQGRLSPLHF. The chain carries TRBV6-5 and TRBJ1-6; the D gene is possibly TRBD1 (6 bases). Trimming stripped 6 bases from V and 10 bases from J, with 16 bases between. The CDR3 spans 14 residues. Germline CDR1 and CDR2: MNHEY and SVGAGI.